These T cell receptor beta chains were read from a single sample in a study of blood T cell repertoires in COVID-19. Here immunoSEQ multiplex PCR was the method, and the copy in TCRdb shows in-frame clones only, minus some. The data show a few hundred thousand clones, with around 90% seen just once and roughly 2.1% held by the top ten. Sample: peripheral blood. The source of these receptors is a man aged 18 to 30 with active or convalescent COVID-19. Both conserved end residues are part of each CDR3. Each record gives: J gene, clone size, V gene, D gene, CDR3 protein, CDR3 DNA. D genes are given only for firm matches. Clone sizes are given selectively: once, few, many, or a class where the clone is expanded.

TRBJ2-5,NA,TRBV4-2,TRBD2,CASSQGTSGGFETQYF,TGTGCCAGCAGCCAAGGGACTAGCGGGGGGTTTGAGACCCAGTACTTC
TRBJ2-6,NA,TRBV6-2/TRBV6-3,NA,CASSFGSGANVLTF,TGTGCCAGCAGTTTCGGGTCTGGGGCCAACGTCCTGACTTTC
TRBJ2-1,many,TRBV4-2,NA,CASSQDLAASYNEQFF,TGTGCCAGCAGCCAAGATTTAGCGGCCTCCTACAATGAGCAGTTCTTC
TRBJ2-3,NA,TRBV9,NA,CASSAGEPDTDTQYF,TGTGCCAGCAGCGCCGGGGAGCCAGACACAGATACGCAGTATTTT
TRBJ2-7,NA,TRBV7-9,NA,CASSDTYEQYF,TGTGCCAGCAGCGACACTTACGAGCAGTACTTC
TRBJ1-1,NA,TRBV3-1/TRBV3-2,NA,CASSLIGGDTEAFF,TGTGCCAGCAGCCTGATCGGCGGGGACACTGAAGCTTTCTTT
TRBJ2-2,NA,TRBV11-2,TRBD1,CASSSTGDPKNTGELFF,TGTGCCAGCAGCTCGACAGGGGACCCGAAGAACACCGGGGAGCTGTTTTTT
TRBJ2-2,NA,TRBV19,TRBD2,CATADLAGTGELFF,TGTGCCACCGCTGATTTAGCGGGCACCGGGGAGCTGTTTTTT
TRBJ2-7,NA,TRBV4-3,TRBD1,CASSQAGTGIFSEQYF,TGCGCCAGCAGCCAAGCCGGGACAGGGATTTTCTCCGAGCAGTACTTC
TRBJ2-1,NA,TRBV9,NA,CASSVGAGTEQFF,TGTGCCAGCAGCGTAGGGGCGGGCACTGAGCAGTTCTTC
TRBJ2-7,NA,TRBV5-1,TRBD2,CASSIQTSGGDEQYF,TGCGCCAGCAGCATACAGACTAGCGGGGGCGACGAGCAGTACTTC
TRBJ2-7,NA,TRBV5-1,NA,CASSFLGGSYEQYF,TGCGCCAGCAGCTTTCTAGGGGGCTCCTACGAGCAGTACTTC
TRBJ1-1,NA,TRBV20-1,NA,CSATRSTEAFF,TGCAGTGCTACAAGGAGCACTGAAGCTTTCTTT
TRBJ1-5,NA,TRBV28,TRBD1,CASRNGQGGQPQHF,TGTGCCAGCAGGAACGGACAGGGAGGTCAGCCCCAGCATTTT
TRBJ2-3,NA,TRBV7-9,TRBD1,CASSWDSSTDTQYF,TGTGCCAGCAGCTGGGACAGTAGCACAGATACGCAGTATTTT